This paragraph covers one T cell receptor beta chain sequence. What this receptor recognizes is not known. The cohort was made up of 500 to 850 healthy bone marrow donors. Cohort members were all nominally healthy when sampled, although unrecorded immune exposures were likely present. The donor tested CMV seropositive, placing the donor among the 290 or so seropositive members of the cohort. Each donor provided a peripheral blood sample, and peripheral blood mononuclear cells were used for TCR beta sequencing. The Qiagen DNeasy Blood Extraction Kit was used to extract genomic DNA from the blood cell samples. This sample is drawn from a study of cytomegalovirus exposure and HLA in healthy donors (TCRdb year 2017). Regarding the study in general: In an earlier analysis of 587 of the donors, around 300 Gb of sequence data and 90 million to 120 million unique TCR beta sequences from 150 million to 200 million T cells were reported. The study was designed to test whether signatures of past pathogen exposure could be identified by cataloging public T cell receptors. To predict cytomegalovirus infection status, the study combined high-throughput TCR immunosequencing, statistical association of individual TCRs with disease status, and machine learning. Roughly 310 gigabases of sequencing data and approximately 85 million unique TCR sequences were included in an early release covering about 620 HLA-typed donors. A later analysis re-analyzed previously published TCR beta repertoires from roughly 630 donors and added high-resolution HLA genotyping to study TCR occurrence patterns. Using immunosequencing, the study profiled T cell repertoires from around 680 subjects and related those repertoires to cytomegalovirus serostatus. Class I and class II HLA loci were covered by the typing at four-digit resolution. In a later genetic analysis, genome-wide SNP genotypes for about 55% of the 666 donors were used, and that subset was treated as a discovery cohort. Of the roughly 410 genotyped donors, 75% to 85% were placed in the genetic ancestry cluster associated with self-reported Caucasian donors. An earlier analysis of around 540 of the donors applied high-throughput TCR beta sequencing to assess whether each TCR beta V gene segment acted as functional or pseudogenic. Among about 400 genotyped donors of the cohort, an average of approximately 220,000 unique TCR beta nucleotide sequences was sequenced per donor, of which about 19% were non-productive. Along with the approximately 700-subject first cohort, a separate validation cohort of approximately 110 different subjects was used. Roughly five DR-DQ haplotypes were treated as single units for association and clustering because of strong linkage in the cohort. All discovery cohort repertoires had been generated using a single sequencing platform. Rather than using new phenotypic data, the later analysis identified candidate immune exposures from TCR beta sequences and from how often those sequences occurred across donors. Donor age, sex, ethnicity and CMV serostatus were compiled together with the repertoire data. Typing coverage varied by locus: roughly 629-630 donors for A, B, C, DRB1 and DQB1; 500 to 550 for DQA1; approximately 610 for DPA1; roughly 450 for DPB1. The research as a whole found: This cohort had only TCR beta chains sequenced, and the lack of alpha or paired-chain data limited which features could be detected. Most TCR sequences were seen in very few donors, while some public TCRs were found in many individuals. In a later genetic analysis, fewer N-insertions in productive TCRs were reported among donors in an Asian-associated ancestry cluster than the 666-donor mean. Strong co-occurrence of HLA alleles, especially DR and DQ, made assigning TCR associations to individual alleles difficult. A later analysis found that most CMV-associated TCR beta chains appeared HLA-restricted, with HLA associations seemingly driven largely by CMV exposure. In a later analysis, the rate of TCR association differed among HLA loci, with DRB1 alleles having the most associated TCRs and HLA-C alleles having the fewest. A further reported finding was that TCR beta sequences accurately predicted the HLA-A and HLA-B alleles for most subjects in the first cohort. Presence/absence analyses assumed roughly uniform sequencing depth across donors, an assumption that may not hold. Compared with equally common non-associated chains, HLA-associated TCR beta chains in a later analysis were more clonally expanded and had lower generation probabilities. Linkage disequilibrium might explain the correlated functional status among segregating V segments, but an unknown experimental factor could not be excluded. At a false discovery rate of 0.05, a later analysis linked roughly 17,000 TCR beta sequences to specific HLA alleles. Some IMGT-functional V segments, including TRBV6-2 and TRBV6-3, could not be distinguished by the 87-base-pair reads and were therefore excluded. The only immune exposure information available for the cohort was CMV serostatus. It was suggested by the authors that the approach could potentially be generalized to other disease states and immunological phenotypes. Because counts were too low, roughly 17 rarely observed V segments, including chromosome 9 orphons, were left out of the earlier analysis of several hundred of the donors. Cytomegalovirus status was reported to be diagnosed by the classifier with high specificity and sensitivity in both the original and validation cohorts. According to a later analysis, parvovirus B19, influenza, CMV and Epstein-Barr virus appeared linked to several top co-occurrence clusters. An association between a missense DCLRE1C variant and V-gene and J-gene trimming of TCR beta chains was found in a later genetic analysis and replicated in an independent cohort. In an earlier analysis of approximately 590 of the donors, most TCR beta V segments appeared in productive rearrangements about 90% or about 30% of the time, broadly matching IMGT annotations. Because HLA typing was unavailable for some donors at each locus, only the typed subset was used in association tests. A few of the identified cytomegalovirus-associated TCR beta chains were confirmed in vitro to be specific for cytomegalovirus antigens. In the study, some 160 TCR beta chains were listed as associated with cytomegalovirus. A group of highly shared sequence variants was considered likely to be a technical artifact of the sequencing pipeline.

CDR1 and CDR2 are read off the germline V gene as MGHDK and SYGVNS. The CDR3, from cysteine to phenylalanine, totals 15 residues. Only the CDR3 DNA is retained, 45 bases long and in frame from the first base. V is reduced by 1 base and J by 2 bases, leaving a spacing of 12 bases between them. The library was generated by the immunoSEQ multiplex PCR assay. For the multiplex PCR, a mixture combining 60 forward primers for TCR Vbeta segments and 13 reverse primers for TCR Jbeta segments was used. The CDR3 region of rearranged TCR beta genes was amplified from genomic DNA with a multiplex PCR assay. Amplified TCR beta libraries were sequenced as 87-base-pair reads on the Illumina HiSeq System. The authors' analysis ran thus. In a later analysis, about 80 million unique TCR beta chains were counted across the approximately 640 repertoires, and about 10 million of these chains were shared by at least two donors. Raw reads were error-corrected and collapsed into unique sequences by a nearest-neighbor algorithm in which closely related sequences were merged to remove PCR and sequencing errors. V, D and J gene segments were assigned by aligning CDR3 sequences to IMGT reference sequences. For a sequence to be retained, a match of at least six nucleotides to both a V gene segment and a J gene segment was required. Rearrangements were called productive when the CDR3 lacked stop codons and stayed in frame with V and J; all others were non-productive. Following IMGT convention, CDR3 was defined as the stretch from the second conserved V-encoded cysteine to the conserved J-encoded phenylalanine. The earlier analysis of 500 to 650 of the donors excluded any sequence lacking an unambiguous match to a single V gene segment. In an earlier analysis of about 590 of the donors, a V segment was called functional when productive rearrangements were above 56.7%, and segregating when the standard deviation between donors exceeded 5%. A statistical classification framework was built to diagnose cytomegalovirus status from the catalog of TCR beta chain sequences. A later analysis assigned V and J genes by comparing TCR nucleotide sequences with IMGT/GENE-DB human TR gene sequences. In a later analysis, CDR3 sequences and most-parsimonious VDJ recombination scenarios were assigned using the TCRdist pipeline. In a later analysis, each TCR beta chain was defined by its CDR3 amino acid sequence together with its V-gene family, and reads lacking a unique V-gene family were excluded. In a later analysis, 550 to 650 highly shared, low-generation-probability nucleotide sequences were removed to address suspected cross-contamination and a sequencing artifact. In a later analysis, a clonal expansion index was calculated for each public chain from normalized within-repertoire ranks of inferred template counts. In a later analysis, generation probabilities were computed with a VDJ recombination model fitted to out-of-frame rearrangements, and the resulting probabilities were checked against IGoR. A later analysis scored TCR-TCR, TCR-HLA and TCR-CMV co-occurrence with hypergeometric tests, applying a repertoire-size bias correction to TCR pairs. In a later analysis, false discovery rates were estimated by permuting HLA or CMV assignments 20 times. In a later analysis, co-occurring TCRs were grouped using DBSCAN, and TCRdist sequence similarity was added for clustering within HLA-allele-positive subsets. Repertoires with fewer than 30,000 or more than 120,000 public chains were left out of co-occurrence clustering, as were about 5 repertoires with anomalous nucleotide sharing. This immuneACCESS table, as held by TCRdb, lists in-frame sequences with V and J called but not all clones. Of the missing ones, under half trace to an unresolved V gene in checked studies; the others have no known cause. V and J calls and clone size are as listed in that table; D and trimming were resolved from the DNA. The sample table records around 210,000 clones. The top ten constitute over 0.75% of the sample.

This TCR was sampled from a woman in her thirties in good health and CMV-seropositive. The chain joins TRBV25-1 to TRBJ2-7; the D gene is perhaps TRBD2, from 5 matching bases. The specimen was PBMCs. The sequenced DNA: TGTGCCAGCAGTGAATCAGCGGACGGTGCCTACGAGCAGTACTTC. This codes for CASSESADGAYEQYF.